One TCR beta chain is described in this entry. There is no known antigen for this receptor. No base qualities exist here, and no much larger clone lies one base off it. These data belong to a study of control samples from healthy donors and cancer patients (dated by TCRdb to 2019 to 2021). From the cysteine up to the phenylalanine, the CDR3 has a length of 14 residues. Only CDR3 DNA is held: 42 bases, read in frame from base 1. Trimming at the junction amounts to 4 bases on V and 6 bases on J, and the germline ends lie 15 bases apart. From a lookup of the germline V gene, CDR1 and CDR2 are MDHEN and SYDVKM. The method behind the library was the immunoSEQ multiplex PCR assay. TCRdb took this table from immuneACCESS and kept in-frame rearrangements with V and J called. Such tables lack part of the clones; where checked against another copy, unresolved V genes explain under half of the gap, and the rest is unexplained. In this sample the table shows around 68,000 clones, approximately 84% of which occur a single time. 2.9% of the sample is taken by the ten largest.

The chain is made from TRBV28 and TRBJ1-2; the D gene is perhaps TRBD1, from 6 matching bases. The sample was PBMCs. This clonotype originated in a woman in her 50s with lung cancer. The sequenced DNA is TGTGCCAGCAGTTCCCAGGGGAGCTTACATGGCTACACCTTC. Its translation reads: CASSSQGSLHGYTF.